The present T cell receptor (beta chain) was sequenced within a study of blood T cell repertoires in COVID-19. Study background: Spain, Italy and the United States supplied samples that represented acute and convalescent COVID-19. PBMCs, B-cell-depleted T cells, or T cells provided the cDNA or gDNA that made up the material.

The CDR3 runs to 14 residues. The germline V gene has CDR1 SQVTM and CDR2 ANQGSEA. V was cut by 4 bases and J by 3 bases, with 12 bases left in between. Authors' methods: For nucleated cells, counts were estimated from reference gene primer amplification. Sequencing was performed with immunoSEQ multiplex PCR; in TCRdb, only in-frame clones are kept and a portion is missing. V, J and clone size reflect that table, while D and trimming were determined from the DNA. The repertoire has approximately 200,000 clones, 80% to 90% of them found once; the top ten carry 4.4%. The sequence was obtained from a man aged 45-60 years with acute or convalescent COVID-19. The chain uses TRBV29-1 and TRBJ2-2, with a tentative D call TRBD2 (7 bases). Sequenced: peripheral blood. CDR3 protein: CSVGAGADTGELFF. The CDR3 coding sequence is TGCAGCGTTGGGGCGGGGGCAGACACCGGGGAGCTGTTTTTT.